This section outlines one TCR beta chain sequence together with its context. The data were taken from a study of T cell changes during pregnancy in multiple sclerosis. The CDR3 extends over 14 amino acids. Germline CDR1 LNHDA, CDR2 SQIVND (reference sequence). Germline trimming cut 4 bases from V and 1 base from J; bases unmatched to any gene: 1. Repertoires were generated with immunoSEQ multiplex PCR, while TCRdb's copy carries only in-frame clones and drops some. The data contain approximately 33,000 clones, just over 90% of them seen just once; the ten biggest clones take up approximately 0.5%. The sample here was CD4+ T cells from peripheral blood mononuclear cells, taken after pregnancy. The chain uses TRBV19 and TRBJ2-3, with TRBD1 matching 8 bases. This receptor was identified in a female donor with multiple sclerosis, enrolled in a pregnancy study. The CDR3 spells CASSTGQGTDTQYF. The CDR3 nucleotides are TGTGCCAGTAGTACGGGACAGGGCACAGATACGCAGTATTTT.